Below, 4 T cell receptor beta chains from the same sample are listed, as sequenced in a study of graft-versus-host responses after intestinal transplantation. The data were produced by immunoSEQ multiplex PCR, yet TCRdb's version contains in-frame clones alone and is incomplete. The data contain 100,000 or so clones, roughly nine tenths of them seen just once; the ten biggest clones take up over 0.15%. Which antigens these TCRs recognize remains unknown. Sample: unstimulated CD4+ T cells sorted from spleen or lymph node cells, taken before intestinal transplant. The receptor source for this set is a human donor who received an intestinal transplant.

The chain links TRBV19 to TRBJ2-1, with a tentative D call TRBD1 (6 bases). CDR3 length equals 11 residues. V was trimmed by 8 bases and J by 10 bases, leaving 12 bases between them. In germline, CDR1 is LNHDA, CDR2 SQIVND (reference sequence). The CDR3 nucleotides are TGTGCCAGTTCACAGGGTGGAGAGCAGTTCTTC. Translation gives CASSQGGEQFF.

V and J are TRBV2 and TRBJ2-1; 10 positions agree with TRBD2. Unmatched junction bases numbered 2, after V lost 3 bases and J lost 3 bases. There are 15 residues in the CDR3. CDR1 is SNHLY and CDR2 is FYNNEI in the germline V gene. The CDR3 here is CASSEVAGGYNEQFF. For the CDR3, the DNA is TGTGCCAGCAGTGAGGTAGCGGGAGGCTACAATGAGCAGTTCTTC.

The CDR3 sequence is CASSYARGDYGYTF. The DNA for the CDR3 is TGTGCCAGCAGTTACGCCAGGGGGGACTATGGCTACACCTTC. V and J are TRBV6-5 and TRBJ1-2; 7 bases map to TRBD1. Germline V gene sequence: CDR1 MNHEY, CDR2 SVGAGI. The CDR3 has 14 residues. The J segment lost 3 bases and the V segment lost 2 bases, leaving 3 bases of the junction unmatched.

The chain links TRBV2 to TRBJ1-4; possibly TRBD1 for D (5 bases). Germline assignment: CDR1 SNHLY and CDR2 FYNNEI. With 10 bases removed from V and 0 bases from J, the gap between germline ends came to 12 bases. The CDR3 is 14 residues long. CDR3 in DNA: TGTGCCACTCTAGACAGACCAACTAATGAAAAACTGTTTTTT. This gives the protein CATLDRPTNEKLFF.